The clone carrying this T cell receptor beta chain has at least ten counts. Each CDR3 protein gets one entry after TCRdb re-called the RT-PCR reads with MiXCR. The sample records 500,000 to 600,000 distinct CDR3 sequences, approximately 10% being singletons. The sample originates from a study of response to subunit inactivated influenza vaccine. From germline, CDR1 is LGHNA and CDR2 YSLEER. J was trimmed by 2 bases and V by 2 bases; bases with no gene match: 4. The CDR3 has 16 amino acids. The source was PBMCs from blood, collected on the day of vaccination. This chain joins TRBV4-3 and TRBJ2-3, with TRBD2 matching over 10 bases. This receptor was taken from a man in his fifties who received an inactivated influenza vaccine. The CDR3: CASSQRLAGVTDTQYF. Written as DNA, the CDR3 is TGCGCCAGCAGCCAACGGCTAGCGGGGGTCACAGATACGCAGTATTTT.